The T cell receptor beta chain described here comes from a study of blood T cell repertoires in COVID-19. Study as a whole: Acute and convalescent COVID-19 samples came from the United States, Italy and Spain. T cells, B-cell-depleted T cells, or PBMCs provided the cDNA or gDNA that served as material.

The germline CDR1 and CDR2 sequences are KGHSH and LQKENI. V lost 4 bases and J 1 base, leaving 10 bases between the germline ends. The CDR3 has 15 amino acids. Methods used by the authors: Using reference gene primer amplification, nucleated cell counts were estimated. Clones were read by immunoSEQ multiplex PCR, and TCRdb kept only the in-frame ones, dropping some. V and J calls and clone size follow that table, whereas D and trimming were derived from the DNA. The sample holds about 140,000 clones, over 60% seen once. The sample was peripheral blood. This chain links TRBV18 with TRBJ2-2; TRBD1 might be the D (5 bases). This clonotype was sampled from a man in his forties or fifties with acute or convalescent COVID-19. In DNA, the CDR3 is TGTGCCAGCTCACTTGACAGCCTGAACACCGGGGAGCTGTTTTTT. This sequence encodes CASSLDSLNTGELFF.